This T cell receptor beta chain comes out of a study of STAT5B mutations in CD4+ large granular lymphocyte leukemia. The V and J ends lost 2 bases and 6 bases, in that order; junction bases with no gene match: 9. Germline V gene data show CDR1 as SGDLS and CDR2 as YYNGEE. The CDR3 has 15 amino acids. Clones were sequenced by immunoSEQ multiplex PCR, and TCRdb holds only the in-frame ones, with some missing. The sample lists about 21,000 clones, 70% to 85% occurring once. Controls came from buffy coats of healthy blood donors. Sequencing input: CD4+ T cells from blood buffy coats. The receptor was derived from a human donor in good health. The chain recombines TRBV9 with TRBJ2-3; 7 bases line up with TRBD2. CDR3 coding DNA: TGTGCCAGCAGCGTCGGAGGGACTACGTTGGATACGCAGTATTTT. Translation: CASSVGGTTLDTQYF.